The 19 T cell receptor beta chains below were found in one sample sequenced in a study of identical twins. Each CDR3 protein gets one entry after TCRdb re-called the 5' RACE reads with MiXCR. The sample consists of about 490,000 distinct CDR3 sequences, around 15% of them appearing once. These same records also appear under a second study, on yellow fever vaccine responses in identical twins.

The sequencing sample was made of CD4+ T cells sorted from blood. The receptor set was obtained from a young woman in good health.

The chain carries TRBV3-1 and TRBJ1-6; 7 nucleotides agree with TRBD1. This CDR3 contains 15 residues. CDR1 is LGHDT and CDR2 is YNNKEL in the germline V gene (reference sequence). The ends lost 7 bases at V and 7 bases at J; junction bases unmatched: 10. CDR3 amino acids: CASTWAGTENSPLHF. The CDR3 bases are TGTGCCAGCACCTGGGCCGGGACAGAAAATTCACCCCTCCACTTT.

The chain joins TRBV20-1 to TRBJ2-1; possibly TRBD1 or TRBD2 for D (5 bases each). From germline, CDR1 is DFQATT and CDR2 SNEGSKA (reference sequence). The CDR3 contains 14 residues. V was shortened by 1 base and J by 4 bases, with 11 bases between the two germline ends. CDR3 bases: TGCAGTGCTAGAGCCGGGGCTAGGTACAATGAGCAGTTCTTC. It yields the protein CSARAGARYNEQFF.

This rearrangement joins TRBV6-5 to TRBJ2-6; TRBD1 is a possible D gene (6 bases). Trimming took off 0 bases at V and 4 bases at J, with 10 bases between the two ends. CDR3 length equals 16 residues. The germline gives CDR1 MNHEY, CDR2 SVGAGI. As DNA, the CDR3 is TGTGCCAGCAGTTACTCTTGGGGGCTCGGGGCCAACGTCCTGACTTTC. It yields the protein CASSYSWGLGANVLTF.

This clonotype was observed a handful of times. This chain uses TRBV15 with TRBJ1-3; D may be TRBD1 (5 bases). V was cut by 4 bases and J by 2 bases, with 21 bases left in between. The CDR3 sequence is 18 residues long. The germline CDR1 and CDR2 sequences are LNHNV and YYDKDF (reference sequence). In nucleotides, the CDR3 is TGTGCCACCAGCACCCTCCCCGGGGGACCCGAAGCTGGAAACACCATATATTTT. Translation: CATSTLPGGPEAGNTIYF.

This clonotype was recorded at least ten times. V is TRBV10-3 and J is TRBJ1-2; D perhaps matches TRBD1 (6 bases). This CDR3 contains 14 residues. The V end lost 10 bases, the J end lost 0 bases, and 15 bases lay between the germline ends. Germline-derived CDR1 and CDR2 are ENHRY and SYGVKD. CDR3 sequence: CATSATGTNYGYTF. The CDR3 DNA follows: TGTGCCACCAGCGCGACAGGAACTAACTATGGCTACACCTTC.

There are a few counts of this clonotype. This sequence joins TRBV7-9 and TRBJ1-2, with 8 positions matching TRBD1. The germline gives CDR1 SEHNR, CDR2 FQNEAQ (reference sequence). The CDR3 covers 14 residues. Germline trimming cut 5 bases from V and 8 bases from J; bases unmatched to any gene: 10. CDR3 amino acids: CASSQGQGIQGYTF. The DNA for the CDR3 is TGTGCCAGCAGCCAAGGACAGGGAATCCAGGGCTACACCTTC.

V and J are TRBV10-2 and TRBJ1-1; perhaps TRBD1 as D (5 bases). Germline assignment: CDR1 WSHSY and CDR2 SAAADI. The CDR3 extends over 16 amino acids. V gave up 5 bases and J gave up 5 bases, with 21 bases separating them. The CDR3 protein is CASSMDYSRRGTEAFF. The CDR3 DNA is TGCGCCAGCAGTATGGATTACAGCCGGAGGGGAACTGAAGCTTTCTTT.

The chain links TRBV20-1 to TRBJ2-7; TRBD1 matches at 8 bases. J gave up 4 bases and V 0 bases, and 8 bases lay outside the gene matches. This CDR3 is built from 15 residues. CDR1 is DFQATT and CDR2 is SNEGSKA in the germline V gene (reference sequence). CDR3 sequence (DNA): TGCAGTGCTAGAGAACTACAGGGGGGAGGATACGAGCAGTACTTC. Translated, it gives CSARELQGGGYEQYF.

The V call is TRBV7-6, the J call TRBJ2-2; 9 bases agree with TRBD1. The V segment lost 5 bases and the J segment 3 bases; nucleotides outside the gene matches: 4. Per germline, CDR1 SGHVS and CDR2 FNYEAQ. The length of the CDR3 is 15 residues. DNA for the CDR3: TGTGCCAGCAGCGTGACAGGGGGGCACACCGGGGAGCTGTTTTTT. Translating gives CASSVTGGHTGELFF.

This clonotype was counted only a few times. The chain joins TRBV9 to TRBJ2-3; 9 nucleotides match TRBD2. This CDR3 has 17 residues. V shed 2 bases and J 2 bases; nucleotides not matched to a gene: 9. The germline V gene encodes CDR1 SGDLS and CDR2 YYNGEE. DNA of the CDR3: TGTGCCAGCAGCGTGGGTAGCGGGGGCCTGACCACAGATACGCAGTATTTT. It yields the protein CASSVGSGGLTTDTQYF.

The CDR3 region has the DNA TGCGCCAGCAGCGGGGACAGGAGCTCCTACAATGAGCAGTTCTTC. Translating it yields CASSGDRSSYNEQFF. V gene TRBV10-1 combines with J gene TRBJ2-1, with 8 positions matching TRBD1. The CDR3 length is 15 residues. Germline CDR1 and CDR2: WNHNN and SYGVQD (reference sequence). V gave up 6 bases and J gave up 0 bases; unmatched junction bases: 4.

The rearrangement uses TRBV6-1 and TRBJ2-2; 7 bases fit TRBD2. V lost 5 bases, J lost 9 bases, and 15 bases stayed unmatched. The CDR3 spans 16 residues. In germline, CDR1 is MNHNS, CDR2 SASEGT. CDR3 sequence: CASSTRLAENFRELFF. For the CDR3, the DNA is TGTGCCAGCAGTACCAGACTAGCAGAAAACTTTCGGGAGCTGTTTTTT.

The CDR3 loop is CASSQLSTRGNNEQFF. DNA of the CDR3: TGCGCCAGCAGCCAATTAAGTACGAGGGGGAACAATGAGCAGTTCTTC. The chain couples TRBV4-1 to TRBJ2-1, with D tentatively TRBD1 (6 bases). Germline V gene lookup returns CDR1 MGHRA and CDR2 YSYEKL. V dropped 2 bases and J dropped 5 bases, with 16 bases sitting between them. This CDR3 region has 16 residues.

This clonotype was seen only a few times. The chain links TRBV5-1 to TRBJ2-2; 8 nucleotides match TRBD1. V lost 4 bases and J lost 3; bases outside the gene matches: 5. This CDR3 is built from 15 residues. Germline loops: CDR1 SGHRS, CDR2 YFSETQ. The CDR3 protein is CASSAGQVHTGELFF. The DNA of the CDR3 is TGCGCCAGCAGCGCGGGACAGGTGCACACCGGGGAGCTGTTTTTT.

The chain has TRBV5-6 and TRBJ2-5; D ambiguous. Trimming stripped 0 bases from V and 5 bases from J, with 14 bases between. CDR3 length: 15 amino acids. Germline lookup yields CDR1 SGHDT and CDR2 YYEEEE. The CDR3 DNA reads TGTGCCAGCAGCTTGGTGTTTGACCCTCGGGAGACCCAGTACTTC. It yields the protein CASSLVFDPRETQYF.

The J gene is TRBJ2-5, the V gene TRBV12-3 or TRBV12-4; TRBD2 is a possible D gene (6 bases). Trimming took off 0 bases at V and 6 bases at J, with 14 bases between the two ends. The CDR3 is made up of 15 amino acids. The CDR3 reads CASSLANSGRKTQYF. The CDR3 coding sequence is TGTGCCAGCAGTTTAGCGAATTCGGGGAGGAAGACCCAGTACTTC.

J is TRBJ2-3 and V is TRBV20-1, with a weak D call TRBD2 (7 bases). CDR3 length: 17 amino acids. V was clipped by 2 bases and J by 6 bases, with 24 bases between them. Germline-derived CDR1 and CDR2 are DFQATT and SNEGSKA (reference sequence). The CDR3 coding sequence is TGCAGTGCTAGATGGGGGCTAGCGGTCCAATCAAGGGATACGCAGTATTTT. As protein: CSARWGLAVQSRDTQYF.

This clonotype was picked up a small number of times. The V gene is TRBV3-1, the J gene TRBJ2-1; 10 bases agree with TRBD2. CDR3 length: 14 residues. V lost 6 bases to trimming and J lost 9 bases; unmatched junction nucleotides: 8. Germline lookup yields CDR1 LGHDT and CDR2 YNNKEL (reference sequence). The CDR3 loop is CASRISGTSAEQFF. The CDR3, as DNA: TGTGCCAGCAGGATTTCTGGGACTAGCGCTGAGCAGTTCTTC.

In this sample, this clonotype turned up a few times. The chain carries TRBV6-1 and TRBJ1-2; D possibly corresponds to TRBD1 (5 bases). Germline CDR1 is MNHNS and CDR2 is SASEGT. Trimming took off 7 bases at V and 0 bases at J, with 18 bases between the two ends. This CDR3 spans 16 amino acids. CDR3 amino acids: CASIAGAANSNYGYTF. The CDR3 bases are TGTGCCAGCATAGCCGGGGCCGCAAATTCTAACTATGGCTACACCTTC.